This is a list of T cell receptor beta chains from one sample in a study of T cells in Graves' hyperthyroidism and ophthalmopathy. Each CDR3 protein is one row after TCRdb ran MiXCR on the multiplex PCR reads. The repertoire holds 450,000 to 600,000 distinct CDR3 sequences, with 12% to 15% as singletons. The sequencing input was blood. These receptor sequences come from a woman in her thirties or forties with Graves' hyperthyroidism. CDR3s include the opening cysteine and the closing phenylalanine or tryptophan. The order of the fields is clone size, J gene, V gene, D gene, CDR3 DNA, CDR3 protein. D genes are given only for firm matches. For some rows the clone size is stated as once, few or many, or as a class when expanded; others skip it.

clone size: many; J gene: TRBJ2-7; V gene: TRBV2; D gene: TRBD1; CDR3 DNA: TGTGCCAGCAGACCCGGGACAGAGTTCTACGAGCAGTACTTC; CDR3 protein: CASRPGTEFYEQYF
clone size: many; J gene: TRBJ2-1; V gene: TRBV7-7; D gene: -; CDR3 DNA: TGTGCTAGCAGCGTTAGCCTTCTATGGCGTGTGTCCTACAATGAGCAGTTCTTC; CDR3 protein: CASSVSLLWRVSYNEQFF
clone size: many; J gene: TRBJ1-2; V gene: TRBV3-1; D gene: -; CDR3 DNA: TGTGCCAGCAGGGCGGGGTATGGCTACACCTTC; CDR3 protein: CASRAGYGYTF
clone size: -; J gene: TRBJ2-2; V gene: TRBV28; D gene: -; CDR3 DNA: TGTGCCAGCAGTTTTAGTGGGGGCATCACCGGGGAGCTGTTTTTT; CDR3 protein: CASSFSGGITGELFF
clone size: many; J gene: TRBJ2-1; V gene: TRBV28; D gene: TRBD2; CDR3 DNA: TGTGCCAGCAGTTCACTAGCGGGAGGGCCGCATGAGCAGTTCTTC; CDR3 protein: CASSSLAGGPHEQFF
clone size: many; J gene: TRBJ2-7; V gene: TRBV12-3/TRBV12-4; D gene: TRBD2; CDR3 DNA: TGTGCCAGCAGCCACTCTACCGTCGGACAGCAAAGAAATAGCGGGATGACGACCTACGAGCAGTACTTC; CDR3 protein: CASSHSTVGQQRNSGMTTYEQYF
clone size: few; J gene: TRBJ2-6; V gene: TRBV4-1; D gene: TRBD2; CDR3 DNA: TGCGCCAGCAGCCAAGCTGTTAGCGGGAGGCCTGGGGCCAACGTCCTGACTTTC; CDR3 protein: CASSQAVSGRPGANVLTF
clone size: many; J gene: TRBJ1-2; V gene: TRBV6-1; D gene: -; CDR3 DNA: TGTGCCAGCTCTTCGGGACATCCTTCCGAGGGCTACACCTTC; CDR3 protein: CASSSGHPSEGYTF
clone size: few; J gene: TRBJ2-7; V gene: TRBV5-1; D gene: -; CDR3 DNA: TGCGCCAGCAGCTTGGAATTCGAGGGGACGGACTACGAGCAGTACTTC; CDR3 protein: CASSLEFEGTDYEQYF
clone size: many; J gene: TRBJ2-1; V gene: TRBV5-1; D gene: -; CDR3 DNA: TGCGCCAGCAGCCTCATGCAGGGCGCTTACAATGAGCAGTTCTTC; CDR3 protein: CASSLMQGAYNEQFF
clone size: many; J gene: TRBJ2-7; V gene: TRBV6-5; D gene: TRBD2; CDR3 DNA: TGTGCCAGCAGTTACTCAGGTGGGAGGGCCGGATACGAGCAGTACTTC; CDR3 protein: CASSYSGGRAGYEQYF
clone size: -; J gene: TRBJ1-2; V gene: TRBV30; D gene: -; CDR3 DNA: TGTGCCTGGAGTGTATACAGGGTAGATGGCTACACCTTC; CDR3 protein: CAWSVYRVDGYTF
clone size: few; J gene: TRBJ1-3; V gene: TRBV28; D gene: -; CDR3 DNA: TGTGCCAGCAGACGAAACTCTGGAAACACCATATATTTT; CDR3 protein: CASRRNSGNTIYF
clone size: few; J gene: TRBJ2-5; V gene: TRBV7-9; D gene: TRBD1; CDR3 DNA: TGTGCCAGCAGCCCCGAGGGACAGAAGAAGACCCAGTACTTC; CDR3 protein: CASSPEGQKKTQYF
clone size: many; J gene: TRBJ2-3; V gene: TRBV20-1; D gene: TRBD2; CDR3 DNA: TGCAGTGCTAGAGCTGTAGCGGGACGGGGCGCCACAGATACGCAGTATTTT; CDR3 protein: CSARAVAGRGATDTQYF
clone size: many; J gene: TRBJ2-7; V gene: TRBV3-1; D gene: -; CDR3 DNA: TGTGCCAGCAGCCAAGAAAGGGAGCAGTACTTC; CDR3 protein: CASSQEREQYF
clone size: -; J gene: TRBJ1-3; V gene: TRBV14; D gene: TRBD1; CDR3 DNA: TGTGCCAGCAGCCAAGATTGGGGGACAGACCCACTCGGATTAACTGGAAACACCATATATTTT; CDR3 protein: CASSQDWGTDPLGLTGNTIYF
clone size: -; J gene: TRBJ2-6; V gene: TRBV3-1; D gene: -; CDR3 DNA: TGTGCCAGCAGTCAACAAACTGGGGCCAACGTCCTGACTTTC; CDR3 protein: CASSQQTGANVLTF
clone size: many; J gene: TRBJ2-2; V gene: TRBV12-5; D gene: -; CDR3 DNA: TGTGCTAGTGGTTTGGGAGCAGGGGCGAACACCGGGGAGCTGTTTTTT; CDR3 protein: CASGLGAGANTGELFF
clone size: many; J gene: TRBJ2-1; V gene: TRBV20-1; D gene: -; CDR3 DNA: TGCAGTGCTAGGAGGAGCTCCTACAATGAGCAGTTCTTC; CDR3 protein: CSARRSSYNEQFF
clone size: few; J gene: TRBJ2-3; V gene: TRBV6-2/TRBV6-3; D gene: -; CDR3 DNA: TGTGCCAGCAGACTACTGGCGGGGGCCACAGATACGCAGTATTTT; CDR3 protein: CASRLLAGATDTQYF
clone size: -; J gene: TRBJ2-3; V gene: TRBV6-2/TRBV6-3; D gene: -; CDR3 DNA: TGTGCCAGCAATCCGACGGGTGAAGATACGCAGTATTTT; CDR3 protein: CASNPTGEDTQYF
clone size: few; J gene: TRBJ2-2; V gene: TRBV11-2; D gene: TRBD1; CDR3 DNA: TGTGCCAGCAGCTCACCCCGCCGGGACAGGGGTTCCGGGGAGCTGTTTTTT; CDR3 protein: CASSSPRRDRGSGELFF
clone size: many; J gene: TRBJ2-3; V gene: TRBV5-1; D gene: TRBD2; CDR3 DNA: TGCGCCAGCAGCTTGGGGACTAGCGTTGCAGATACGCAGTATTTT; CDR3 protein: CASSLGTSVADTQYF
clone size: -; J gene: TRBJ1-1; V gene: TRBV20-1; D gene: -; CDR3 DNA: TGCAGTGCTACGCTGAGGGTAGGTGCTGAAGCTTTCTTT; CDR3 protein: CSATLRVGAEAFF
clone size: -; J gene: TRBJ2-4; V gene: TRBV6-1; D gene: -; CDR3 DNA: TGTGCCAGCAGTGAACCAGGGTACATTCAGTACTTC; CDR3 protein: CASSEPGYIQYF
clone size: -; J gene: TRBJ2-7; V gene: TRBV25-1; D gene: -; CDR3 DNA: TGTGCCAGCAGTGGGGATACGGCCTACGAGCAGTACTTC; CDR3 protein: CASSGDTAYEQYF
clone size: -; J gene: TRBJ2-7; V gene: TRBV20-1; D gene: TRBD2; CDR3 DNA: TGCAGTGCTAGTAGCGGGCCGGCCTACGAGCAGTACTTC; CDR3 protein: CSASSGPAYEQYF
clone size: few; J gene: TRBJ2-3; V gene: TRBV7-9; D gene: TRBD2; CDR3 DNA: TGTGCCAGCAGCTTAGCGCTTAGCGGGAGCACAGATACGCAGTATTTT; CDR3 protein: CASSLALSGSTDTQYF
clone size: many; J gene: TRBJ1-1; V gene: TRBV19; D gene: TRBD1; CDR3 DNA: TGTGCCAGTAGTACAAGACAGGGGGCTGAAGCTTTCTTT; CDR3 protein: CASSTRQGAEAFF
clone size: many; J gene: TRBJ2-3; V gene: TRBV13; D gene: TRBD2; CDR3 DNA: TGTGCCAGCAGCTTAGGACTAGCGGATACAGATACGCAGTATTTT; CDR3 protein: CASSLGLADTDTQYF
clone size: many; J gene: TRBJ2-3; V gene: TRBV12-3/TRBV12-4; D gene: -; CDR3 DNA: TGTGCCAGCAGTTTAATCCGACCGTGGTCGTCCCCGGAAGATACGCAGTATTTT; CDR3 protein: CASSLIRPWSSPEDTQYF
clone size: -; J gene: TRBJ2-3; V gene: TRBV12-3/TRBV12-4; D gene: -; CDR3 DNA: TGTGCCAGCAGTTTCAGCCCCTCGAGCGGTACAGATACGCAGTATTTT; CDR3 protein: CASSFSPSSGTDTQYF